What follows are 15 T cell receptor beta chains derived from one specimen sequenced in a study of beta chain features in type 1 diabetes. Expressed TCRB transcripts were sequenced because the entire RNA isolate underwent reverse transcription. Some clones are missing from TCRdb's copy, which holds only in-frame ones; the method was immunoSEQ multiplex PCR. The table lists 250,000 to 400,000 clones, 13% to 15% of them singletons, with roughly 6.7% in the top ten. Sequencing was performed on central memory CD4+ T cells from blood. Receptors originate from a man under 40 in good health.

This clone turned up a few times. The rearrangement uses TRBV5-4 and TRBJ1-1; tentative D call: TRBD1 (5 bases). This CDR3 spans 15 amino acids. Trimming took off 3 bases at V and 5 bases at J, with 17 bases between the two ends. CDR1 is SGHNT and CDR2 is YYREEE in the germline V gene (reference sequence). DNA for the CDR3: TGTGCCAGCAGCTCTGGGGACGCCCGAGGGACTGAAGCTTTCTTT. Translating it yields CASSSGDARGTEAFF.

The chain combines TRBV5-1 with TRBJ2-3; D is perhaps TRBD1 or TRBD2 (5 bases each). The CDR3 extends over 15 amino acids. Germline CDR1 reads SGHRS; CDR2 reads YFSETQ. The V end was cut by 0 bases, the J end by 6 bases, with 14 bases between. The CDR3 spells CASSLDGAVRDTQYF. CDR3 DNA: TGCGCCAGCAGCTTGGACGGGGCCGTTAGGGATACGCAGTATTTT. Drawing the rest from reference TRBV5-1 and TRBJ2-3, the complete variable domain is KAGVTQTPRYLIKTRGQQVTLSCSPISGHRSVSWYQQTPGQGLQFLFEYFSETQRNKGNFPGRFSGRQFSNSRSEMNVSTLELGDSALYLCASSLDGAVRDTQYFGPGTRLTVL.

This clone was seen only a few times. The rearrangement joins TRBV7-2 to TRBJ1-3; possible D gene TRBD1, 6 bases. The CDR3 consists of 12 residues. V was trimmed by 5 bases and J by 11 bases, leaving 13 bases between them. The germline V gene has CDR1 SGHTA and CDR2 FQGNSA. The CDR3 sequence: CASSRGGPSIYF. The CDR3 region has the DNA TGTGCCAGCAGCAGAGGGGGTCCCTCCATATATTTT.

This clone was observed a handful of times. This sample also contains other DNA sequences that code for the same CDR3. The chain uses TRBV7-6 and TRBJ1-4; weak D call: TRBD1 (5 bases). Germline V gene sequence: CDR1 SGHVS, CDR2 FNYEAQ. This CDR3 contains 13 residues. Trimming pared 1 base from V and 7 bases from J, leaving 7 bases between. CDR3 DNA: TGTGCCAGCAGCTTAGGGGGGGGTGAAAAACTGTTTTTT. This translates into CASSLGGGEKLFF.

This clone turned up a few times. The chain carries TRBV9 and TRBJ2-3, with a weak D call TRBD2 (7 bases). V lost 0 bases to trimming and J lost 0 bases, with 14 bases between them. CDR1 is SGDLS and CDR2 is YYNGEE in the germline V gene. The CDR3 is made up of 17 amino acids. CDR3 bases: TGTGCCAGCAGCGTAGAAGCGGGACACACTAGCACAGATACGCAGTATTTT. Residues: CASSVEAGHTSTDTQYF. Variable domain in full (rest from reference TRBV9 and TRBJ2-3): DSGVTQTPKHLITATGQRVTLRCSPRSGDLSVYWYQQSLDQGLQFLIQYYNGEERAKGNILERFSAQQFPDLHSELNLSSLELGDSALYFCASSVEAGHTSTDTQYFGPGTRLTVL.

As concerns this clone: A much larger clone lies one base from this, so it may be a read error. The V gene is TRBV6-1, the J gene TRBJ1-2, with 10 nucleotides matching TRBD1. CDR1 is MNHNS and CDR2 is SASEGT in the germline V gene. This CDR3 has 14 amino acids. The CDR3 DNA follows: TGTGTCAGCAAAGCGACAGGGGGCAATAAGGGCTACACCTTC. Protein sequence: CVSKATGGNKGYTF.

The chain has TRBV7-2 and TRBJ2-7; no reliable D call. The CDR3 extends over 14 amino acids. CDR1 is SGHTA, CDR2 FQGNSA, per germline. With 1 base removed from V and 1 base from J, the gap between germline ends came to 8 bases. The CDR3 spells CASSLVLGSYEQYF. Written as DNA, the CDR3 is TGTGCCAGCAGCTTAGTCCTGGGTTCCTACGAGCAGTACTTC.

This clone came up many times. The CDR3 spells CASGTSADTQYF. In DNA, the CDR3 is TGCGCCAGCGGAACTTCTGCAGATACGCAGTATTTT. V usage is TRBV10-2 and J usage is TRBJ2-3; D unresolved. The CDR3 is made up of 12 amino acids. In germline, CDR1 is WSHSY, CDR2 SAAADI. Trimming removed 8 bases from V and 4 bases from J, with 10 bases in between.

The chain recombines TRBV2 with TRBJ1-2; unclear D gene. CDR1 and CDR2 from the germline V gene are SNHLY and FYNNEI. V lost 5 bases, J lost 6 bases, and 19 bases lay in between. CDR3 length: 15 amino acids. The CDR3 coding sequence is TGTGCCAGCAGTTCCGGACTTTGGGTAAAGGATGGCTACACCTTC. It translates to CASSSGLWVKDGYTF. Full variable domain (remainder filled in from reference TRBV2 and TRBJ1-2): EPEVTQTPSHQVTQMGQEVILRCVPISNHLYFYWYRQILGQKVEFLVSFYNNEISEKSEIFDDQFSVERPDGSNFTLKIRSTKLEDSAMYFCASSSGLWVKDGYTFGSGTRLTVV.

The rearrangement joins TRBV30 to TRBJ1-2; 11 bases align to TRBD1. Germline CDR1 GTSNPN, CDR2 SVGIG (reference sequence). CDR3 length: 16 amino acids. The J segment lost 6 bases and the V segment lost 4 bases, leaving 13 bases of the junction unmatched. For the CDR3, the DNA is TGTGCCTGGAAAGTTTACGGGACAGGGGGATATGATGGCTACACCTTC. Translation: CAWKVYGTGGYDGYTF.

V is TRBV7-2 and J is TRBJ1-1; possible D gene TRBD1, 6 bases. CDR3 length: 14 amino acids. The V gene lost 2 bases and the J gene lost 0 bases, with 7 bases spanning the gap. The germline CDR1 and CDR2 sequences are SGHTA and FQGNSA. The DNA of the CDR3 is TGTGCCAGCAGCTTATACAGGGTGAACACTGAAGCTTTCTTT. This codes for CASSLYRVNTEAFF.

This clone has at least ten counts. This chain links TRBV19 with TRBJ2-3; D possibly corresponds to TRBD1 (6 bases). The CDR3 sequence is 15 residues long. Trimming removed 5 bases from V and 2 bases from J, with 14 bases in between. The germline CDR1 and CDR2 sequences are LNHDA and SQIVND (reference sequence). In DNA, the CDR3 is TGTGCCAGTAGTGACCAGGGGATCGACACAGATACGCAGTATTTT. Its protein is CASSDQGIDTDTQYF.

This chain uses TRBV9 with TRBJ1-1, with 9 bases lining up with TRBD1. The V segment lost 0 bases and the J segment 2 bases; nucleotides outside the gene matches: 5. The CDR3 extends over 16 amino acids. Germline V gives CDR1 SGDLS, CDR2 YYNGEE. This CDR3 reads CASSVAATGGNTEAFF. CDR3 DNA sequence: TGTGCCAGCAGCGTAGCGGCGACAGGGGGTAACACTGAAGCTTTCTTT.

The V gene is TRBV7-9, the J gene TRBJ2-1, with D perhaps given as TRBD1 or TRBD2 (5 bases each). The CDR3 runs 14 residues. Trimming left V 3 bases short and J 4 bases short, with 10 bases between. Germline V gene lookup returns CDR1 SEHNR and CDR2 FQNEAQ (reference sequence). For the CDR3, the DNA is TGTGCCAGCAGCTTTGGTGGGGGATACAATGAGCAGTTCTTC. It specifies CASSFGGGYNEQFF.

In its sample, this clone was seen once. The junction shows a germline mismatch at one end, possibly a read error. This chain connects TRBV5-6 to TRBJ2-2; D gene uncertain. In germline, CDR1 is SGHDT, CDR2 YYEEEE. The CDR3 extends over 16 amino acids. In DNA, the CDR3 is TGTGTCAGCAGCTTACATAATCGGGTTGACACCGGGGAGCTGTTTTTT. This gives the protein CVSSLHNRVDTGELFF. Together with reference TRBV5-6 and TRBJ2-2, the CDR3 gives the full variable domain: DAGVTQSPTHLIKTRGQQVTLRCSPKSGHDTVSWYQQALGQGPQFIFQYYEEEERQRGNFPDRFSGHQFPNYSSELNVNALLLGDSALYLCVSSLHNRVDTGELFFGEGSRLTVL.